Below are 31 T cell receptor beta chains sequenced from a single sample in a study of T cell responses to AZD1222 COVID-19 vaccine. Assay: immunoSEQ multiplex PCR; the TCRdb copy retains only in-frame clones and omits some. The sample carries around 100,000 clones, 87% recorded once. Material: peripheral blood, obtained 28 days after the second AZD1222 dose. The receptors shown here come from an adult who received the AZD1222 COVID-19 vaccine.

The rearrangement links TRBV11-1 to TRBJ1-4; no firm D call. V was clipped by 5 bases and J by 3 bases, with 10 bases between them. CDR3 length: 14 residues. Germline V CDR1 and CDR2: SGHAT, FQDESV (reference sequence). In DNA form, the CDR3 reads TGTGCCAGCAGCAAGACATGGTCTAATGAAAAACTGTTTTTT. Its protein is CASSKTWSNEKLFF.

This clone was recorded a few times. The CDR3 region has the DNA TGTGCCAGCTCACGAGGGAACCCAAACTCTGGAAACACCATATATTTT. Translated, it gives CASSRGNPNSGNTIYF. The chain joins TRBV18 to TRBJ1-3; no clear D gene. The CDR3 spans 16 residues. The V gene lost 4 bases and the J gene lost 0 bases, with 13 bases spanning the gap. Germline CDR1 is KGHSH and CDR2 is LQKENI.

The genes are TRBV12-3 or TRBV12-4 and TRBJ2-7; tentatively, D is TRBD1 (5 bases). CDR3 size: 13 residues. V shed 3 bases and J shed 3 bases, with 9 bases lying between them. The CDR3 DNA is TGTGCCAGCAGTTTTCACCAGGGCTACGAGCAGTACTTC. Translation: CASSFHQGYEQYF.

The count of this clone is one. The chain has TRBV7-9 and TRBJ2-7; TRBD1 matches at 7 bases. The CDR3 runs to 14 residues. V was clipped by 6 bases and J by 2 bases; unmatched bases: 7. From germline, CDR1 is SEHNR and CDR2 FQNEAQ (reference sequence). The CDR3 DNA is TGTGCCAGCAGTTCGCCGGGACAGACCTACGAGCAGTACTTC. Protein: CASSSPGQTYEQYF.

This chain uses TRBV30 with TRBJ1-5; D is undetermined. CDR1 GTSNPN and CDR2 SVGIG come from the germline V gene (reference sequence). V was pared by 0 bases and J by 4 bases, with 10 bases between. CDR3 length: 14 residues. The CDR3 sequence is CAWSVGNLNQPQHF. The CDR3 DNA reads TGTGCCTGGAGTGTCGGGAACCTAAATCAGCCCCAGCATTTT.

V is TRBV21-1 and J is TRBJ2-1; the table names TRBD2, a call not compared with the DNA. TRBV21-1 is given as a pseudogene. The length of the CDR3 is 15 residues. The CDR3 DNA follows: TGTGCCAGCAGCAAAGTAAGGACTGGAAACAATGAGCAGTTCTTC. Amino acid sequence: CASSKVRTGNNEQFF.

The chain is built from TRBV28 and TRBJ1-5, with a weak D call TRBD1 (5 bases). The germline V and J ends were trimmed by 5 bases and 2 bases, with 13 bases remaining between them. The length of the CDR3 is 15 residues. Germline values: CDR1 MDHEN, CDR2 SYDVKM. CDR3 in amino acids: CASSPRGKGNQPQHF. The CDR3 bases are TGTGCCAGCAGTCCCCGGGGGAAAGGCAATCAGCCCCAGCATTTT.

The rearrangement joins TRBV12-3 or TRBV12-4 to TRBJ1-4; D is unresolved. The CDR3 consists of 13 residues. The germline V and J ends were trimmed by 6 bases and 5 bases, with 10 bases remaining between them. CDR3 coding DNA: TGTGCCAGCAGCAACCAGATAAATGAAAAACTGTTTTTT. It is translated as CASSNQINEKLFF.

This chain's CDR3 is CASSPVGGDQPQHF. As DNA, the CDR3 is TGTGCCAGCAGTCCCGTAGGAGGTGATCAGCCCCAGCATTTT. The V gene is TRBV6-6, the J gene TRBJ1-5; D is uncertain. This CDR3 is 14 amino acids long. V lost 5 bases, J lost 5 bases, and 13 bases lay in between. Per the germline V gene, CDR1 is MNHNY and CDR2 is SVGAGI (reference sequence).

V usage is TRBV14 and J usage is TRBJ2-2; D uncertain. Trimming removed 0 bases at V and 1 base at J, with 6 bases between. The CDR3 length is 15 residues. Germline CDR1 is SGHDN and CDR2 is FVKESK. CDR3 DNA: TGTGCCAGCAGCCAAGAGCTTGGGAACACCGGGGAGCTGTTTTTT. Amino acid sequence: CASSQELGNTGELFF.

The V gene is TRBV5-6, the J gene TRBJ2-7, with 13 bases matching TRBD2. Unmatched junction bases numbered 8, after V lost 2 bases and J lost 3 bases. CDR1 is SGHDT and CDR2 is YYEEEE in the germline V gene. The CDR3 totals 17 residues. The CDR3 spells CASSLQGLAGRDYEQYF. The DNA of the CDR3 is TGTGCCAGCAGCTTACAGGGACTAGCGGGACGCGACTACGAGCAGTACTTC.

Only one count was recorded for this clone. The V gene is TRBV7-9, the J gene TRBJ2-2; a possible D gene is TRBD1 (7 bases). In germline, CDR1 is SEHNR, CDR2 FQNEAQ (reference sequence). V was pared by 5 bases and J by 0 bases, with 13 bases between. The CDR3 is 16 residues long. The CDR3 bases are TGTGCCAGCAGCAGAGGAGGGGGCTCGAACACCGGGGAGCTGTTTTTT. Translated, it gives CASSRGGGSNTGELFF.

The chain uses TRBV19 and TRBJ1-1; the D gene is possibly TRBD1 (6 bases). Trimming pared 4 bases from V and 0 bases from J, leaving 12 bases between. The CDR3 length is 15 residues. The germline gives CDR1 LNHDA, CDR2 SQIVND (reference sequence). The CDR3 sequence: CASSTVGQMNTEAFF. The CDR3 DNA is TGTGCCAGTAGTACGGTAGGACAGATGAACACTGAAGCTTTCTTT.

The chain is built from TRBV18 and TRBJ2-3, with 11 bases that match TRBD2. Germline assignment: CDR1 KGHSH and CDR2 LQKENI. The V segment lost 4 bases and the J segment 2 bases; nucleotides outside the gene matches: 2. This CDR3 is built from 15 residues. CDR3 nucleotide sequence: TGTGCCAGCTCACGGACTAGCGGGCACACAGATACGCAGTATTTT. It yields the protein CASSRTSGHTDTQYF.

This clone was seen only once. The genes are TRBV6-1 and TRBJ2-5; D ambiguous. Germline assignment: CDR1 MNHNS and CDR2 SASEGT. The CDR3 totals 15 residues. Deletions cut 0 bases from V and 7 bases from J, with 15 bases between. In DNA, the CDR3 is TGTGCCAGCAGTGAAGCCCGTCCTGGCAGAGGGACCCAGTACTTC. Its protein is CASSEARPGRGTQYF.

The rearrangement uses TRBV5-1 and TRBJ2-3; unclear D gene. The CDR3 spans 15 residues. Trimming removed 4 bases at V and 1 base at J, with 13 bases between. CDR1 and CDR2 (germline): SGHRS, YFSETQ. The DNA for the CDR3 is TGCGCCAGCAGCCTACAGCCCGGGCGCACAGATACGCAGTATTTT. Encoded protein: CASSLQPGRTDTQYF. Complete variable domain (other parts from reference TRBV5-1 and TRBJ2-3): KAGVTQTPRYLIKTRGQQVTLSCSPISGHRSVSWYQQTPGQGLQFLFEYFSETQRNKGNFPGRFSGRQFSNSRSEMNVSTLELGDSALYLCASSLQPGRTDTQYFGPGTRLTVL.

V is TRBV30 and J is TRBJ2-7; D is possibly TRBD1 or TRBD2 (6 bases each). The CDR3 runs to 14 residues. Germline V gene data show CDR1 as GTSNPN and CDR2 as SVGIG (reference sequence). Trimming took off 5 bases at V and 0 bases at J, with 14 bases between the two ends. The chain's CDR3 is CAWGGRVSSYEQYF. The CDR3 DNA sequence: TGTGCCTGGGGGGGGCGGGTTAGCTCCTACGAGCAGTACTTC.

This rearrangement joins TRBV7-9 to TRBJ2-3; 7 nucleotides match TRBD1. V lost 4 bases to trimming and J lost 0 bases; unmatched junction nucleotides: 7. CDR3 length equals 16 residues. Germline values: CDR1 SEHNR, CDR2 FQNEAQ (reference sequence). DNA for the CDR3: TGTGCCAGCAGCTCGACTGGGACAGCTAGCACAGATACGCAGTATTTT. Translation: CASSSTGTASTDTQYF.

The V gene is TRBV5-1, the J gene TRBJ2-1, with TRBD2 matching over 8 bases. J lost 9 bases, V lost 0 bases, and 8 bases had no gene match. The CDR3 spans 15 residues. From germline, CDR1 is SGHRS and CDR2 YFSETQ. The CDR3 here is CASSLDLAGSREQFF. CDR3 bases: TGCGCCAGCAGCTTGGATTTAGCGGGGAGTCGTGAGCAGTTCTTC.

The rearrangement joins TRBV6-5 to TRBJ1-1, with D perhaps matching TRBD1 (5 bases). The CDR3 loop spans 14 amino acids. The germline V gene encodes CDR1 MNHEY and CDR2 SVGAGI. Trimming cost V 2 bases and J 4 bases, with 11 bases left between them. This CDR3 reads CASSYVGQGTEAFF. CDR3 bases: TGTGCCAGCAGTTACGTGGGGCAGGGCACTGAAGCTTTCTTT.

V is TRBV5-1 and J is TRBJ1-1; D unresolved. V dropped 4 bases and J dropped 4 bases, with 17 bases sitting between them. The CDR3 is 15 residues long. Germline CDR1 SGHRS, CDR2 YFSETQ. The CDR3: CASSTSPGGGTEAFF. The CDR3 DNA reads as TGCGCCAGCAGCACATCTCCAGGAGGTGGCACTGAAGCTTTCTTT.

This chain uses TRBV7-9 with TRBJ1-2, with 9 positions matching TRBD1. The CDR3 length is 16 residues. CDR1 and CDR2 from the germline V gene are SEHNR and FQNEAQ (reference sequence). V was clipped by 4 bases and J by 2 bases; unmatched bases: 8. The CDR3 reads CASSSLPTGGNYGYTF. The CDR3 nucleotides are TGTGCCAGCAGCTCCTTACCTACAGGGGGCAACTATGGCTACACCTTC.

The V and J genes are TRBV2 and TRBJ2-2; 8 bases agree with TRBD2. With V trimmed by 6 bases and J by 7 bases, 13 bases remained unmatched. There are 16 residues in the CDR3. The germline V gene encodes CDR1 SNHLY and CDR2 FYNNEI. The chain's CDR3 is CASRIPGLGTGGELFF. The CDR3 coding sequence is TGTGCCAGCAGAATCCCGGGACTAGGTACTGGCGGGGAGCTGTTTTTT.

CDR3 sequence: CASQPGPYNSPLHF. CDR3 in DNA: TGTGCCAGCCAGCCCGGACCTTATAATTCACCCCTCCACTTT. The V call is TRBV18, the J call TRBJ1-6; D gene unclear. Trimming removed 8 bases at V and 4 bases at J, with 12 bases between. Germline V gene data show CDR1 as KGHSH and CDR2 as LQKENI. CDR3 length equals 14 residues.

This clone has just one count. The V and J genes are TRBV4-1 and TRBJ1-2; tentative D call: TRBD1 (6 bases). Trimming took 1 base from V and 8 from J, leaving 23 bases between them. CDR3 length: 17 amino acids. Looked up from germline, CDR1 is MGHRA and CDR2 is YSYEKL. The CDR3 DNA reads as TGCGCCAGCAGCCAAGTGTGGGAGGGGCAGCCTCAGGGGGGCTACACCTTC. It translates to CASSQVWEGQPQGGYTF.

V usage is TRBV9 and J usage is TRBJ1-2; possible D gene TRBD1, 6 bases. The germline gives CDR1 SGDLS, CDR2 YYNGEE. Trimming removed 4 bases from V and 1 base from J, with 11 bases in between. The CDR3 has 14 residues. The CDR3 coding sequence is TGTGCCAGCAGCATCGAGGGGGGTAACTATGGCTACACCTTC. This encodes CASSIEGGNYGYTF.

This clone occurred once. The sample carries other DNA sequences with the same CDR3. Written as DNA, the CDR3 is TGTGCCACCAGCAGAGAGAGGGAAAACATTCAGTACTTC. Encoded protein: CATSRERENIQYF. This chain joins TRBV15 and TRBJ2-4; D may be TRBD2 (5 bases). Germline CDR1 and CDR2: LNHNV and YYDKDF (reference sequence). The CDR3 runs to 13 residues. Trimming removed 0 bases at V and 5 bases at J, with 5 bases between.

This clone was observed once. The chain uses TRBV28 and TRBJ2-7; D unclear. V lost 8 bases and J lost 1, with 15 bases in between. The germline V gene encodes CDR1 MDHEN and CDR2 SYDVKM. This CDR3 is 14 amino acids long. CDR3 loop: CASLLGCISYEQYF. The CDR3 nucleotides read TGTGCCAGCCTCCTTGGCTGCATTTCCTACGAGCAGTACTTC.

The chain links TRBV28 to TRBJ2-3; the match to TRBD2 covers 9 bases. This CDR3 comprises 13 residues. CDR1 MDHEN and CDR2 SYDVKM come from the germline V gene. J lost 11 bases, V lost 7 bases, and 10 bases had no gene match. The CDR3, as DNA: TGTGCCAGCATGGGGACTAGCTCTGTGGGGCAGTATTTT. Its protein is CASMGTSSVGQYF.

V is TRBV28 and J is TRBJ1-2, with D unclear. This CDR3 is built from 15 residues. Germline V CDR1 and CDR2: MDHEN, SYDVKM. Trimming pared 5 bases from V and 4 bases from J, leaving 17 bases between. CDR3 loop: CASSLDLNTPYGYTF. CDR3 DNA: TGTGCCAGCAGTCTGGACCTTAACACGCCCTATGGCTACACCTTC.

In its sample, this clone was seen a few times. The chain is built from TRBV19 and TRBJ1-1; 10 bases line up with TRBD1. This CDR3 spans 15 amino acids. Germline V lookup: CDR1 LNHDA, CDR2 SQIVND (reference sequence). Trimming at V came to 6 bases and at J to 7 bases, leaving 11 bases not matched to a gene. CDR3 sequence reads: CASSDDRGRRGEAFF. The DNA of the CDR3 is TGTGCCAGTAGCGACGACAGGGGGCGAAGGGGTGAAGCTTTCTTT.